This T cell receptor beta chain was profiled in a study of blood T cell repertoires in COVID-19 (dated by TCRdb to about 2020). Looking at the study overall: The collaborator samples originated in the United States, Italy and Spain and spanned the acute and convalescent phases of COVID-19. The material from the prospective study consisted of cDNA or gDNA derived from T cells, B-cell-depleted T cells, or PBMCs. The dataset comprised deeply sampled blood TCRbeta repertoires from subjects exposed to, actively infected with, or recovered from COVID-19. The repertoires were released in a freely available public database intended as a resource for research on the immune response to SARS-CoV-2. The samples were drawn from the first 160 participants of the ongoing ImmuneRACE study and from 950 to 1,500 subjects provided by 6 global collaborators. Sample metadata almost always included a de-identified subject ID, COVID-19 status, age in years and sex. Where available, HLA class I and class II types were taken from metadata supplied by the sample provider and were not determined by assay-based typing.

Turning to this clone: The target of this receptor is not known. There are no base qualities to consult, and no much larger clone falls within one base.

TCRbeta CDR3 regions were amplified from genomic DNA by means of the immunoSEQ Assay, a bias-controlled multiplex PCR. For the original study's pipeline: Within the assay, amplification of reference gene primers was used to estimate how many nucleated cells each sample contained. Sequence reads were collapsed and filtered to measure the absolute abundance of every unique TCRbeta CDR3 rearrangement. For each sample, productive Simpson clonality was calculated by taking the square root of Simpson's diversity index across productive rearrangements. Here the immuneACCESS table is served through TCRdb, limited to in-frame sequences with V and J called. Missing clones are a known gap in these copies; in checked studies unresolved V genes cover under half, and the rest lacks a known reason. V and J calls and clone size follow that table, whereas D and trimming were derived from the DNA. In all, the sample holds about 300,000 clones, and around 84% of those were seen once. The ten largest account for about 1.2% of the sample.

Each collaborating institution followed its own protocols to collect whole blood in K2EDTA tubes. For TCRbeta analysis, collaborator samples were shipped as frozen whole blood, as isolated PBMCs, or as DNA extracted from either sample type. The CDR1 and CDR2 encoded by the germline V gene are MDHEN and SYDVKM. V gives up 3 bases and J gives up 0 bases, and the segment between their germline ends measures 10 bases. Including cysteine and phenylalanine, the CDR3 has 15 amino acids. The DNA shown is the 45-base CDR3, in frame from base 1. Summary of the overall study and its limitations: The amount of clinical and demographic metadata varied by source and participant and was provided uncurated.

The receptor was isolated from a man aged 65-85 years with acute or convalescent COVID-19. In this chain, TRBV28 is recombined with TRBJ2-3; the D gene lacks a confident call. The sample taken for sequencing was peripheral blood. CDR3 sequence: CASSFDSTSTDTQYF. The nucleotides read TGTGCCAGCAGTTTCGATAGTACTAGCACAGATACGCAGTATTTT. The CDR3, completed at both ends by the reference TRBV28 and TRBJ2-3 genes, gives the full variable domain DVKVTQSSRYLVKRTGEKVFLECVQDMDHENMFWYRQDPGLGLRLIYFSYDVKMKEKGDIPEGYSVSREKKERFSLILESASTNQTSMYLCASSFDSTSTDTQYFGPGTRLTVL.